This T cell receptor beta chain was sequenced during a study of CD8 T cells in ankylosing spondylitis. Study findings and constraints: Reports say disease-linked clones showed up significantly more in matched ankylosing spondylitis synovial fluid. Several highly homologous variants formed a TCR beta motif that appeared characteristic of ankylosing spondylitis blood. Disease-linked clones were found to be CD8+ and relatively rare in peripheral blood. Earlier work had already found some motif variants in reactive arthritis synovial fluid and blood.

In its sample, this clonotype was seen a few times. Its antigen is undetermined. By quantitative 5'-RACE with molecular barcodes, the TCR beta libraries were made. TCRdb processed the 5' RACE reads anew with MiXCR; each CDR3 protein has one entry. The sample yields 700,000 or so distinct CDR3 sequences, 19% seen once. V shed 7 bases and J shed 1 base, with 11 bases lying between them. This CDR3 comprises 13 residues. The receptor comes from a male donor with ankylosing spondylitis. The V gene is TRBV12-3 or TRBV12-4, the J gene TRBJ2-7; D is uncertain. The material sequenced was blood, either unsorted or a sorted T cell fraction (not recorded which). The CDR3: CASTPIGSYEQYF. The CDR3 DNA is TGTGCCAGCACCCCCATTGGGTCCTACGAGCAGTACTTC.